The 21 T cell receptor beta chains listed next were all sequenced from one sample in a study of cytomegalovirus exposure and HLA in healthy donors. PCR primers comprised 60 Vbeta and 13 Jbeta primers. Method: immunoSEQ multiplex PCR; TCRdb's copy keeps in-frame clones and lacks some. This sample has approximately 120,000 clones, with around three quarters found just once. What was sequenced was PBMCs. Every receptor here comes from a female donor in good health and CMV-seronegative.

The rearrangement joins TRBV7-8 to TRBJ2-1; 9 bases match TRBD2. CDR1 is SGHVS, CDR2 FQNEAQ, per germline. V gave up 7 bases and J gave up 5 bases; unmatched junction bases: 12. The CDR3 is made up of 16 amino acids. CDR3 DNA sequence: TGTGCCAGCAAGATTGATAGGGCTAGCGGGGACAATGAGCAGTTCTTC. Translating it yields CASKIDRASGDNEQFF.

This chain uses TRBV6-6 with TRBJ1-5; TRBD1 matches at 12 bases. Germline V gives CDR1 MNHNY, CDR2 SVGAGI (reference sequence). CDR3 length: 15 amino acids. The V segment lost 6 bases and the J segment 5 bases; nucleotides outside the gene matches: 5. CDR3 region: CASREGQGAHQPQHF. CDR3 nucleotides: TGTGCCAGCAGAGAGGGACAGGGGGCACATCAGCCCCAGCATTTT.

The chain has TRBV5-1 and TRBJ2-3, with TRBD2 as a possible D gene (5 bases). Looked up from germline, CDR1 is SGHRS and CDR2 is YFSETQ. The CDR3 sequence is 17 residues long. The germline V and J ends were trimmed by 0 bases and 1 base, with 15 bases remaining between them. CDR3 amino acids: CASSLGLAVIGTDTQYF. The CDR3 DNA is TGCGCCAGCAGCTTGGGGCTAGCTGTGATCGGCACAGATACGCAGTATTTT. The full variable domain, its missing parts supplied by reference TRBV5-1 and TRBJ2-3, is KAGVTQTPRYLIKTRGQQVTLSCSPISGHRSVSWYQQTPGQGLQFLFEYFSETQRNKGNFPGRFSGRQFSNSRSEMNVSTLELGDSALYLCASSLGLAVIGTDTQYFGPGTRLTVL.

This chain joins TRBV7-2 and TRBJ1-2; tentatively, D is TRBD1 (5 bases). Germline CDR1 and CDR2: SGHTA and FQGNSA. The CDR3 has 13 residues. V was clipped by 6 bases and J by 2 bases, with 10 bases between them. This CDR3 is CASSPPGNYGYTF. In DNA, the CDR3 is TGTGCCAGCAGTCCTCCAGGGAACTATGGCTACACCTTC.

The rearrangement joins TRBV27 to TRBJ2-2; TRBD1 matches at 7 bases. The CDR3 sequence is 14 residues long. CDR1 and CDR2 from the germline V gene are MNHEY and SMNVEV (reference sequence). J was trimmed by 6 bases and V by 5 bases; bases with no gene match: 6. CDR3 nucleotide sequence: TGTGCCAGCAGTACCGGGACAGCCGCCGGGGAGCTGTTTTTT. Translation: CASSTGTAAGELFF.

The chain couples TRBV6-6 to TRBJ2-5; D is unresolved. Germline-derived CDR1 and CDR2 are MNHNY and SVGAGI (reference sequence). Deletions cut 2 bases from V and 1 base from J, with 5 bases between. The CDR3 has 13 residues. The CDR3 coding sequence is TGTGCCAGCAGTTACAAGCCCCAAGAGACCCAGTACTTC. Residues: CASSYKPQETQYF.

The rearrangement joins TRBV19 to TRBJ1-1; D unclear. The CDR3 has 12 amino acids. Germline CDR1 LNHDA, CDR2 SQIVND (reference sequence). The V end was cut by 6 bases, the J end by 5 bases, with 10 bases between. CDR3 nucleotide sequence: TGTGCCAGTAGCCACCGGGAAACTGAAGCTTTCTTT. It translates to CASSHRETEAFF.

The genes are TRBV4-1 and TRBJ2-2, with TRBD2 matching 7 bases. V trimming: 3 bases; J trimming: 7 bases; junction bases outside the gene matches: 5. The CDR3 has 14 amino acids. Germline values: CDR1 MGHRA, CDR2 YSYEKL. CDR3 sequence: CASSHPLASGELFF. The CDR3 coding sequence is TGCGCCAGCAGCCACCCACTAGCGAGCGGGGAGCTGTTTTTT.

V usage is TRBV5-1 and J usage is TRBJ2-1; the match to TRBD2 covers 8 bases. The CDR3 is 16 amino acids. Germline V gives CDR1 SGHRS, CDR2 YFSETQ. J lost 6 bases, V lost 4 bases, and 12 bases had no gene match. The CDR3 coding sequence is TGCGCCAGCAGCCCGGGTAGCGGGGTGGAGGGCAATGAGCAGTTCTTC. This gives the protein CASSPGSGVEGNEQFF.

This chain uses TRBV6-5 with TRBJ1-1; D is undetermined. The V end lost 5 bases, the J end lost 0 bases, and 4 bases lay between the germline ends. Per germline, CDR1 MNHEY and CDR2 SVGAGI. The CDR3 is 12 residues long. As DNA, the CDR3 is TGTGCCAGCAGTGAGTTGAACACTGAAGCTTTCTTT. Its translation is CASSELNTEAFF.

This clone is a singleton in its sample. One end of the junction is discordant with germline, which a read error may explain. The chain employs TRBV6-1 and TRBJ1-1; TRBD1 matches 10 bases. The CDR3 spans 14 residues. CDR1 and CDR2 from the germline V gene are MNHNS and SASEGT. CDR3 residues: CASSEGQGVTEAFF. CDR3 coding DNA: TGTGCCAGCAGCGAAGGACAGGGGGTCACTGAAGCTTTCTTT.

J is TRBJ2-2 and V is TRBV6-1, with TRBD1 identical over 9 bases. There are 15 residues in the CDR3. Germline values: CDR1 MNHNS, CDR2 SASEGT. Germline trimming cut 6 bases from V and 4 bases from J; bases unmatched to any gene: 6. CDR3 sequence: CASRGDRVPTGELFF. DNA of the CDR3: TGTGCCAGCAGGGGGGACAGGGTCCCCACCGGGGAGCTGTTTTTT.

The chain is built from TRBV19 and TRBJ1-2; 9 bases match TRBD1. The CDR3 runs to 15 residues. Germline V lookup: CDR1 LNHDA, CDR2 SQIVND (reference sequence). V lost 6 bases and J lost 3; bases outside the gene matches: 8. CDR3 DNA: TGTGCCAGTAGGGATGGACAGGGGACCTACTATGGCTACACCTTC. This codes for CASRDGQGTYYGYTF. The whole variable domain, remainder taken from reference TRBV19 and TRBJ1-2, is DGGITQSPKYLFRKEGQNVTLSCEQNLNHDAMYWYRQDPGQGLRLIYYSQIVNDFQKGDIAEGYSVSREKKESFPLTVTSAQKNPTAFYLCASRDGQGTYYGYTFGSGTRLTVV.

As regards this clone: At one end, the junction sequence differs from germline, possibly due to a read error. The chain couples TRBV7-9 to TRBJ1-2; D gene ambiguous. Germline V lookup: CDR1 SEHNR, CDR2 FQNEAQ (reference sequence). The CDR3 has 12 residues. CDR3 bases: TGTTCCAGCAGCTTAGATGTTGGCGGCTACACCTTC. It yields the protein CSSSLDVGGYTF.

This rearrangement joins TRBV7-9 to TRBJ2-7; 10 bases line up with TRBD2. The junction had 3 bases not matched to a gene; V was cut back by 1 base and J by 6 bases. Per germline, CDR1 SEHNR and CDR2 FQNEAQ (reference sequence). This CDR3 comprises 14 residues. The CDR3 DNA is TGTGCCAGCAGCTTAGTAGCGGGAGGAGGCGAGCAGTACTTC. As protein: CASSLVAGGGEQYF.

The genes are TRBV6-1 and TRBJ2-7; 7 nucleotides match TRBD1. Germline CDR1 MNHNS, CDR2 SASEGT. The CDR3 contains 15 residues. The trim removed 1 base at V and 2 bases at J, leaving 5 bases unmatched. The CDR3 reads CASSEGWTGTYEQYF. The CDR3 nucleotides read TGTGCCAGCAGTGAAGGGTGGACAGGCACCTACGAGCAGTACTTC.

The rearrangement uses TRBV7-3 and TRBJ2-6; 7 bases line up with TRBD1. CDR3 length equals 17 residues. Germline V gene sequence: CDR1 SGHTA, CDR2 FQGTGA. The J segment lost 0 bases and the V segment lost 1 base, leaving 3 bases of the junction unmatched. Written as DNA, the CDR3 is TGTGCCAGCAGCTTAAGGCCAGGGGGCTCTGGGGCCAACGTCCTGACTTTC. Translated: CASSLRPGGSGANVLTF.

This clone was seen only a few times. The V and J genes are TRBV7-3 and TRBJ2-1; a possible D gene is TRBD2 (7 bases). Germline CDR1 is SGHTA and CDR2 is FQGTGA. The V end was cut by 1 base, the J end by 7 bases, with 17 bases between. The CDR3 is 16 residues long. CDR3 in DNA: TGTGCCAGCAGCTTAAGAGGGGGGGGATTGGGGAATGAGCAGTTCTTC. Translated: CASSLRGGGLGNEQFF.

A few counts support this clone. Here the CDR3 reads CASSLGAGSGGQYF. The CDR3 region has the DNA TGTGCCAGCAGCTTAGGAGCGGGTTCAGGAGGGCAGTACTTC. The V and J genes are TRBV7-2 and TRBJ2-7; D is perhaps TRBD2 (6 bases). V lost 1 base and J 9 bases, leaving 16 bases between the germline ends. The CDR3 runs to 14 residues. Germline values: CDR1 SGHTA, CDR2 FQGNSA.

This clone was counted once. J is TRBJ1-4 and V is TRBV7-2, with D unresolved. Germline V lookup: CDR1 SGHTA, CDR2 FQGNSA. This CDR3 has 13 amino acids. Trimming removed 0 bases at V and 5 bases at J, with 4 bases between. CDR3 sequence reads: CASSLASNEKLFF. CDR3 sequence (DNA): TGTGCCAGCAGCTTAGCGTCGAATGAAAAACTGTTTTTT.

The V and J genes are TRBV9 and TRBJ1-1, with D possibly TRBD1 on 5 matching bases. V lost 1 base to trimming and J lost 1 base, with 11 bases between them. The CDR3 is 15 amino acids. Germline V gene data show CDR1 as SGDLS and CDR2 as YYNGEE. CDR3 protein: CASSVRPTGNTEAFF. Written as DNA, the CDR3 is TGTGCCAGCAGCGTACGCCCTACAGGGAACACTGAAGCTTTCTTT.